Here is one TCR beta chain with its context. It was with 60 Vbeta and 13 Jbeta primers that the PCR ran. Original methodology: The authors later counted some 76 million unique TCR beta chains, roughly 10 million of them shared. Method: immunoSEQ multiplex PCR; TCRdb's copy keeps in-frame clones and lacks some. D and trimming come from the DNA, and the V and J calls and clone size come from that table. The sample holds about 130,000 clones. The sample originates from a study of cytomegalovirus exposure and HLA in healthy donors. The germline V gene encodes CDR1 MNHNY and CDR2 SVGAGI (reference sequence). V gave up 0 bases and J gave up 5 bases, with 11 bases separating them. CDR3 length: 14 amino acids.

The sequenced material came from PBMCs. V is TRBV6-6 and J is TRBJ2-7; possibly TRBD2 for D (5 bases). The receptor comes from a man aged 25 to 45 in good health and CMV-seronegative. The CDR3, as DNA: TGTGCCAGCAGTTACTCCCCGGAGGCGGACGAGCAGTACTTC. It specifies CASSYSPEADEQYF.